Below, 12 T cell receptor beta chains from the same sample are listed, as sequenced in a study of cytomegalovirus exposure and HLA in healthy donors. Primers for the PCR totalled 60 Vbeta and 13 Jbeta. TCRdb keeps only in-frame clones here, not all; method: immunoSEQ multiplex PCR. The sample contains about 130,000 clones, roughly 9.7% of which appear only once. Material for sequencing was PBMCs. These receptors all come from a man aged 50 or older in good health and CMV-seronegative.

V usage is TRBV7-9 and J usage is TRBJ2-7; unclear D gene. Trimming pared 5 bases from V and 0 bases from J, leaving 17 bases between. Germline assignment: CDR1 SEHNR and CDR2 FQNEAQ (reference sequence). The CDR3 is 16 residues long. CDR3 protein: CASSPQALVTSYEQYF. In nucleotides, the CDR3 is TGTGCCAGCAGCCCTCAAGCCCTAGTAACCTCCTACGAGCAGTACTTC.

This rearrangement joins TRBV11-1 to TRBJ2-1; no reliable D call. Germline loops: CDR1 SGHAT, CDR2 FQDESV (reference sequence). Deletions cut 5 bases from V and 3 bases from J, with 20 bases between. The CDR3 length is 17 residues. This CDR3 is CASSLANRWAGYNEQFF. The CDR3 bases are TGTGCCAGCAGCCTTGCAAACCGATGGGCCGGCTACAATGAGCAGTTCTTC.

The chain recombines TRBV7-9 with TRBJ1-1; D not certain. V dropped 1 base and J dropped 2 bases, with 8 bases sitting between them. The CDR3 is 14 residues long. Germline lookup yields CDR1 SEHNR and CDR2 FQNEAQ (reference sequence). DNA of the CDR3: TGTGCCAGCAGCTTAGGGGCCTTTAACACTGAAGCTTTCTTT. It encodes CASSLGAFNTEAFF.

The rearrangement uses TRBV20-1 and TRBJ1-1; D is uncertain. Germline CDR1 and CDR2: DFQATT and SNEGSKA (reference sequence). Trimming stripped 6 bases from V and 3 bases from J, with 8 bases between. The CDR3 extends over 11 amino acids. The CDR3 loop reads CSAEPDTEAFF. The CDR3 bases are TGCAGTGCGGAGCCGGACACTGAAGCTTTCTTT.

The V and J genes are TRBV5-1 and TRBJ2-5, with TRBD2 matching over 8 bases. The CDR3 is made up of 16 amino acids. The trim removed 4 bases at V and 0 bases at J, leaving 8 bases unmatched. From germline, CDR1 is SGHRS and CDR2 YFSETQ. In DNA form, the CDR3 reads TGCGCCAGCAGCCGATTGGGAGCGGGGGACCAAGAGACCCAGTACTTC. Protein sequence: CASSRLGAGDQETQYF.

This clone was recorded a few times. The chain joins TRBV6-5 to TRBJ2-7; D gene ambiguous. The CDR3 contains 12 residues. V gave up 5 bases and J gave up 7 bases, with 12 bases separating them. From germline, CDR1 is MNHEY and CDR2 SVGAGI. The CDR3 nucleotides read TGTGCCAGCAGTGAACGACAAAGGGAGCAGTACTTC. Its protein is CASSERQREQYF.

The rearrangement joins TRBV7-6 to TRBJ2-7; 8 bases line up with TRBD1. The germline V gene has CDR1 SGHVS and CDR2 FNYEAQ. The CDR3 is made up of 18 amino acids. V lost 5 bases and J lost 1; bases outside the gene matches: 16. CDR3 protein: CASSRITGTGGSSYEQYF. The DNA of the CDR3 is TGTGCCAGCAGCCGGATCACCGGAACAGGGGGGAGTTCCTACGAGCAGTACTTC. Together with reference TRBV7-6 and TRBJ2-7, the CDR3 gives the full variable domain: GAGVSQSPRYKVTKRGQDVALRCDPISGHVSLYWYRQALGQGPEFLTYFNYEAQQDKSGLPNDRFSAERPEGSISTLTIQRTEQRDSAMYRCASSRITGTGGSSYEQYFGPGTRLTVT.

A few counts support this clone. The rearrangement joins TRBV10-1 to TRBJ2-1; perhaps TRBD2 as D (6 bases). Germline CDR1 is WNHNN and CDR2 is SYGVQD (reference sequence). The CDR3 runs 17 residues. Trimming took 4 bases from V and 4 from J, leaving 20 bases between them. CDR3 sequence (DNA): TGCGCCAGCAGTGCCTCTGCCCAGGCGGGGCAGTACAATGAGCAGTTCTTC. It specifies CASSASAQAGQYNEQFF.

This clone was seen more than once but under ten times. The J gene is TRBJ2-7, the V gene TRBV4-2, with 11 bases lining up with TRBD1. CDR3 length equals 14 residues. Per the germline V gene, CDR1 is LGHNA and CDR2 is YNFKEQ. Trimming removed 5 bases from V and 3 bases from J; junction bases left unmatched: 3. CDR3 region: CASSEGTGGYEQYF. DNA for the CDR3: TGTGCCAGCAGCGAAGGGACAGGGGGCTACGAGCAGTACTTC.

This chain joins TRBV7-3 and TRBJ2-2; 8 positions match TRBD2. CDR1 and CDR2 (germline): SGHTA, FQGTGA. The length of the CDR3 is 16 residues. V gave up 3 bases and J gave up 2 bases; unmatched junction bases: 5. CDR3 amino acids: CASSFASGRNTGELFF. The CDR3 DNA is TGTGCCAGCAGCTTCGCTAGCGGGCGAAACACCGGGGAGCTGTTTTTT.

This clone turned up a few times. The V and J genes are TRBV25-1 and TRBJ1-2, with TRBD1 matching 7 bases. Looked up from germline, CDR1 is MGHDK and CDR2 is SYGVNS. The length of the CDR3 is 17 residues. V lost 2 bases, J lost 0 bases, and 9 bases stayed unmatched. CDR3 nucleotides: TGTGCCAGCAGTGAAAGGGGACAGCAAAGCTCTAACTATGGCTACACCTTC. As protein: CASSERGQQSSNYGYTF.

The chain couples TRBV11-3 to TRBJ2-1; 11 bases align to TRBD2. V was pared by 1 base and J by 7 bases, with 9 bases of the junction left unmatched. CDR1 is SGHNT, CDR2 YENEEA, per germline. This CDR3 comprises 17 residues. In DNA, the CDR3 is TGTGCCAGCAGCTTAGGAGGGGTAGCTAGCGGGAGGAATGAGCAGTTCTTC. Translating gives CASSLGGVASGRNEQFF.